This entry describes one TCR beta chain. This CDR3 has 11 amino acids. Trimming cost V 5 bases and J 4 bases, with 6 bases left between them. Germline CDR1 and CDR2: SNHLY and FYNNEI. This entry is derived from a study of blood T cell repertoires in COVID-19. The overall study: The United States, Italy and Spain were the sources of the acute and convalescent COVID-19 samples. Sources were T cells, B-cell-depleted T cells, or PBMCs; the material itself was cDNA or gDNA.

Method: immunoSEQ multiplex PCR; TCRdb's copy keeps in-frame clones and lacks some. The data contain roughly 250,000 clones, about 76% of them singletons. Sequencing used peripheral blood. The receptor was isolated from an older woman with active or convalescent COVID-19. The chain combines TRBV2 with TRBJ2-7; tentatively, D is TRBD2 (5 bases). The CDR3 sequence: CASSWEYEQYF. CDR3 DNA: TGTGCCAGCAGTTGGGAGTACGAGCAGTACTTC.